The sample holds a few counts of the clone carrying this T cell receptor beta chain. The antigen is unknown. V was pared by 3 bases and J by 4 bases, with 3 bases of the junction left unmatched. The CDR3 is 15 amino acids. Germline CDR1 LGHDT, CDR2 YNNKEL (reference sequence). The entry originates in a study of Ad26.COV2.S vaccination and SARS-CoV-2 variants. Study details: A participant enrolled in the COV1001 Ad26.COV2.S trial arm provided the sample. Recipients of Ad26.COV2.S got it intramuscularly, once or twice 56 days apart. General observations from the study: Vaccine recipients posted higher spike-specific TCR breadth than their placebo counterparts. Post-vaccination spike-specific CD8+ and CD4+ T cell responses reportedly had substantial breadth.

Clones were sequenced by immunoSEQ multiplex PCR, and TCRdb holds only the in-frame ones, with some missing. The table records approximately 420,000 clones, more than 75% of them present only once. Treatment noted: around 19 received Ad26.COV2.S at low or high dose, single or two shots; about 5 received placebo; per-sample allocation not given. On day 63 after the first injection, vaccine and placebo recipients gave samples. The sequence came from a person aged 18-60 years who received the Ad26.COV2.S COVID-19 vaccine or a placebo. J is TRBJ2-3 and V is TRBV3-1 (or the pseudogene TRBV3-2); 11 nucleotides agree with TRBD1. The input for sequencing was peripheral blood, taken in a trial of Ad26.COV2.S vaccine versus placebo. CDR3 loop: CASSHSGQGADTQYF. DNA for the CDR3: TGTGCCAGCAGCCACTCGGGACAGGGGGCAGATACGCAGTATTTT.